The 20 T cell receptor beta chains below were found in one sample sequenced in a study of T cell responses to AZD1222 COVID-19 vaccine. The assay was immunoSEQ multiplex PCR, and TCRdb's table has in-frame clones only and misses some. The table records over 85,000 clones, 80% to 90% of them present only once. Sequences were derived from peripheral blood, sampled on day 0 of AZD1222 vaccination. The source is an adult in good health.

J is TRBJ2-7 and V is TRBV28, with 7 bases aligning to TRBD1. The CDR3 contains 14 residues. With V trimmed by 4 bases and J by 0 bases, 3 bases remained unmatched. Looked up from germline, CDR1 is MDHEN and CDR2 is SYDVKM. The CDR3 reads CASSSGQSSYEQYF. For the CDR3, the DNA is TGTGCCAGCAGTTCGGGACAGAGCTCCTACGAGCAGTACTTC.

J is TRBJ1-2 and V is TRBV4-3; D is possibly TRBD1 (6 bases). The germline CDR1 and CDR2 sequences are LGHNA and YSLEER. The CDR3 is 16 residues long. Trimming left V 4 bases short and J 0 bases short, with 15 bases between. The CDR3: CASSRTVDTSNYGYTF. In nucleotides, the CDR3 is TGCGCCAGCAGCCGGACAGTTGACACCTCTAACTATGGCTACACCTTC.

The chain uses TRBV28 and TRBJ2-5; 13 bases agree with TRBD2. V dropped 2 bases and J dropped 5; count of bases not matched to a gene: 14. This CDR3 region has 19 residues. Germline values: CDR1 MDHEN, CDR2 SYDVKM. CDR3 sequence: CASSLIGHTSGRVLETQYF. The CDR3 DNA reads as TGTGCCAGCAGTTTAATAGGACATACTAGCGGGAGGGTTTTGGAGACCCAGTACTTC.

The chain joins TRBV5-6 to TRBJ1-6; no reliable D call. Looked up from germline, CDR1 is SGHDT and CDR2 is YYEEEE. V dropped 4 bases and J dropped 0 bases, with 11 bases sitting between them. The length of the CDR3 is 16 residues. CDR3 sequence reads: CASSSRLGSYNSPLHF. CDR3 DNA sequence: TGTGCCAGCAGCAGCCGGTTGGGCTCCTATAATTCACCCCTCCACTTT.

This chain uses TRBV28 with TRBJ2-7, with D maybe TRBD2 (5 bases). This CDR3 contains 13 residues. V was clipped by 3 bases and J by 3 bases, with 9 bases between them. Germline V gene sequence: CDR1 MDHEN, CDR2 SYDVKM. The CDR3: CASSFYGNYEQYF. CDR3 sequence (DNA): TGTGCCAGCAGTTTTTACGGGAACTACGAGCAGTACTTC.

The chain joins TRBV18 to TRBJ1-1; D call uncertain. Germline V gene lookup returns CDR1 KGHSH and CDR2 LQKENI. V dropped 0 bases and J dropped 2 bases, with 4 bases sitting between them. The CDR3 has 13 residues. The CDR3 nucleotides are TGTGCCAGCTCACCACCCATTAACACTGAAGCTTTCTTT. It is translated as CASSPPINTEAFF.

The chain combines TRBV5-6 with TRBJ2-3, with 9 nucleotides matching TRBD2. Germline CDR1 reads SGHDT; CDR2 reads YYEEEE. CDR3 length: 18 residues. V lost 4 bases, J lost 1 base, and 13 bases stayed unmatched. CDR3 in amino acids: CASSPPAGGPIRTDTQYF. DNA of the CDR3: TGTGCCAGCAGCCCGCCAGCGGGGGGCCCGATACGCACAGATACGCAGTATTTT.

The J gene is TRBJ1-1, the V gene TRBV9, with D possibly TRBD1 on 5 matching bases. The germline V gene has CDR1 SGDLS and CDR2 YYNGEE. The CDR3 consists of 16 residues. The germline V and J ends were trimmed by 0 bases and 4 bases, with 16 bases remaining between them. The CDR3 sequence is CASSVGVGTLLTEAFF. The DNA for the CDR3 is TGTGCCAGCAGCGTAGGAGTGGGGACTTTACTCACTGAAGCTTTCTTT. The full variable domain, with the rest looked up from reference TRBV9 and TRBJ1-1, is DSGVTQTPKHLITATGQRVTLRCSPRSGDLSVYWYQQSLDQGLQFLIQYYNGEERAKGNILERFSAQQFPDLHSELNLSSLELGDSALYFCASSVGVGTLLTEAFFGQGTRLTVV.

This chain uses TRBV2 with TRBJ1-5; D call uncertain. With 6 bases removed from V and 0 bases from J, the gap between germline ends came to 3 bases. The V gene's germline CDR1 is SNHLY and CDR2 FYNNEI. The CDR3 is 12 residues long. CDR3 bases: TGTGCCAGCAGACGTAGCAATCAGCCCCAGCATTTT. It encodes CASRRSNQPQHF.

The chain joins TRBV12-5 to TRBJ2-3; maybe TRBD2 (5 bases). From germline, CDR1 is LGHNT and CDR2 FRNRAP. The CDR3 is made up of 14 amino acids. V lost 2 bases and J lost 5, with 11 bases in between. This chain's CDR3 is CASGLSLEGDTQYF. DNA for the CDR3: TGTGCTAGTGGTTTGAGCCTAGAGGGAGATACGCAGTATTTT.

V and J are TRBV5-4 and TRBJ1-2; possible D gene TRBD1, 5 bases. The V gene lost 0 bases and the J gene lost 5 bases, with 14 bases spanning the gap. The CDR3 contains 15 residues. Germline V gives CDR1 SGHNT, CDR2 YYREEE (reference sequence). The CDR3 DNA reads as TGTGCCAGCAGCTTGGTCGGGGGATCCTTTTATGGCTACACCTTC. Its translation is CASSLVGGSFYGYTF.

The chain has TRBV12-3 or TRBV12-4 and TRBJ1-1, with 8 bases fitting TRBD1. The length of the CDR3 is 12 residues. The J segment lost 7 bases and the V segment lost 4 bases, leaving 2 bases of the junction unmatched. This CDR3 is CASSSDRGEAFF. CDR3 nucleotide sequence: TGTGCCAGCAGTTCTGACAGGGGTGAAGCTTTCTTT.

V gene TRBV19 combines with J gene TRBJ1-4; tentatively, D is TRBD1 (6 bases). Per germline, CDR1 LNHDA and CDR2 SQIVND (reference sequence). V lost 7 bases and J 4 bases, leaving 25 bases between the germline ends. The CDR3 sequence is 18 residues long. The CDR3 here is CASTALIRGLGGNEKLFF. CDR3 DNA: TGTGCCAGTACCGCCCTTATCCGGGGGCTTGGTGGTAATGAAAAACTGTTTTTT. Full variable domain (rest looked up from reference TRBV19 and TRBJ1-4): DGGITQSPKYLFRKEGQNVTLSCEQNLNHDAMYWYRQDPGQGLRLIYYSQIVNDFQKGDIAEGYSVSREKKESFPLTVTSAQKNPTAFYLCASTALIRGLGGNEKLFFGSGTQLSVL.

The gene calls are TRBV11-2 and TRBJ1-6; tentatively, D is TRBD1 (6 bases). The CDR3 has 14 amino acids. Between the trimmed V and J ends, which lost 8 bases and 6 bases, there was a span of 14 bases. Germline V lookup: CDR1 SGHAT, CDR2 FQNNGV. The CDR3 bases are TGTGCCAGCCGACCACAGGGAACTAATTCACCCCTCCACTTT. Residues: CASRPQGTNSPLHF.

This clone is a singleton in its sample. The chain combines TRBV28 with TRBJ2-7, with D unclear. The germline CDR1 and CDR2 sequences are MDHEN and SYDVKM. This CDR3 region has 16 residues. V lost 5 bases and J 0 bases, leaving 17 bases between the germline ends. The CDR3 loop is CASSPSGYPRSYEQYF. CDR3 DNA: TGTGCCAGCAGTCCCTCGGGTTATCCCCGCTCCTACGAGCAGTACTTC. The variable domain in full, with the rest retrieved from reference TRBV28 and TRBJ2-7, is DVKVTQSSRYLVKRTGEKVFLECVQDMDHENMFWYRQDPGLGLRLIYFSYDVKMKEKGDIPEGYSVSREKKERFSLILESASTNQTSMYLCASSPSGYPRSYEQYFGPGTRLTVT.

V usage is TRBV3-1 (or the pseudogene TRBV3-2) and J usage is TRBJ1-1, with D possibly matching TRBD1 (6 bases). The germline V and J ends were trimmed by 3 bases and 10 bases, with 12 bases remaining between them. The CDR3 is 12 amino acids. The germline gives CDR1 LGHDT, CDR2 YNNKEL (reference sequence). The CDR3 spells CASSHRTEIAFF. CDR3 coding DNA: TGTGCCAGCAGCCACCGGACAGAAATAGCTTTCTTT.

This rearrangement joins TRBV27 to TRBJ2-1; possibly TRBD1 for D (6 bases). V lost 9 bases and J 0 bases, leaving 12 bases between the germline ends. This CDR3 region has 14 residues. The germline V gene encodes CDR1 MNHEY and CDR2 SMNVEV (reference sequence). CDR3 DNA sequence: TGTGCCAGTACCAGGGGAAGCTCCTACAATGAGCAGTTCTTC. Translating gives CASTRGSSYNEQFF.

The rearrangement joins TRBV2 to TRBJ2-4, with D uncertain. Per the germline V gene, CDR1 is SNHLY and CDR2 is FYNNEI. CDR3 length: 14 amino acids. Trimming cost V 4 bases and J 7 bases, with 14 bases left between them. CDR3 DNA: TGTGCCAGCAGTGGGCAGTCGGTGGGGAACATTCAGTACTTC. Its translation: CASSGQSVGNIQYF.

The CDR3 here is CASSLLPGQGSSVAGELFF. The CDR3 coding sequence is TGTGCCAGCAGCTTACTACCGGGACAGGGGAGTAGTGTCGCCGGGGAGCTGTTTTTT. This sequence joins TRBV7-8 and TRBJ2-2; 10 nucleotides line up with TRBD1. The CDR3 is 19 amino acids. The V gene's germline CDR1 is SGHVS and CDR2 FQNEAQ. The V and J ends lost 2 bases and 6 bases, in that order; junction bases with no gene match: 15.

The CDR3 sequence: CACTGNNQPQHF. CDR3 sequence (DNA): TGTGCCTGCACAGGGAACAATCAGCCCCAGCATTTT. This chain joins TRBV6-5 and TRBJ1-5; perhaps TRBD1 as D (6 bases). The CDR3 loop spans 12 amino acids. CDR1 MNHEY and CDR2 SVGAGI come from the germline V gene. Trimming removed 11 bases at V and 3 bases at J, with 11 bases between.